Below are 24 T cell receptor beta chains sequenced from a single sample in a study of beta chain features in type 1 diabetes. Every bit of the isolated RNA underwent reverse transcription, so sequencing read expressed TCRB transcripts. TCRdb keeps only in-frame clones here, not all; method: immunoSEQ multiplex PCR. The repertoire consists of 300,000 or so clones, with roughly 12% occurring once and the leading ten covering about 0.016%. Study conclusions and caveats: Significant though moderate, a shortening of TCRB CDR3s appeared in all four CD4+ subsets of Type 1 diabetes patients.

The antigens these receptors bind are not known. Sequenced sample: naive CD4+ T cells from blood. These receptor sequences come from a woman under 30 with type 1 diabetes.

As concerns this clone: The same CDR3 can be traced to other DNA sequences in this sample. The rearrangement joins TRBV6-5 to TRBJ2-7; 11 bases are shared with TRBD1. Looked up from germline, CDR1 is MNHEY and CDR2 is SVGAGI. The CDR3 sequence is 15 residues long. With V trimmed by 0 bases and J by 3 bases, 1 base remained unmatched. Here the CDR3 DNA reads TGTGCCAGCAGTTACTCCGGGACAGGGGGCTACGAGCAGTACTTC. Residues: CASSYSGTGGYEQYF.

V usage is TRBV28 and J usage is TRBJ1-2; perhaps TRBD1 as D (5 bases). Trimming cost V 3 bases and J 3 bases, with 23 bases left between them. Germline CDR1 reads MDHEN; CDR2 reads SYDVKM. The CDR3 is 18 amino acids. The CDR3 DNA is TGTGCCAGCAGTTTTGCGGTGTACGGGGCGGTAGCGGACTATGGCTACACCTTC. As protein: CASSFAVYGAVADYGYTF.

CDR3 protein: CAWSRAAWDGYTF. The CDR3 DNA reads TGTGCCTGGAGCAGGGCCGCTTGGGATGGCTACACCTTC. V and J are TRBV30 and TRBJ1-2, with D perhaps TRBD1 (5 bases). The V gene's germline CDR1 is GTSNPN and CDR2 SVGIG (reference sequence). The CDR3 length is 13 residues. V lost 3 bases to trimming and J lost 6 bases, with 14 bases between them.

This clone was seen a handful of times. The rearrangement joins TRBV6-5 to TRBJ2-7; 8 positions match TRBD2. The germline V gene has CDR1 MNHEY and CDR2 SVGAGI. V shed 2 bases and J 4 bases; nucleotides not matched to a gene: 7. This CDR3 comprises 15 residues. This chain's CDR3 is CASSYRGTSLYEQYV. Here the CDR3 DNA reads TGTGCCAGCAGTTACCGAGGGACTAGTCTATACGAGCAGTACGTC.

This clone showed up just a few times. The rearrangement uses TRBV13 and TRBJ2-2; 13 bases align to TRBD2. Germline V gene lookup returns CDR1 PRHDT and CDR2 FYEKMQ (reference sequence). There are 16 residues in the CDR3. After removal of 4 bases from V and 6 bases from J, the junction contained 5 bases not matched to a gene. CDR3: CASSSWTSGSSGELFF. CDR3 in DNA: TGTGCCAGCAGCTCATGGACTAGCGGGAGCTCCGGGGAGCTGTTTTTT.

This chain links TRBV30 with TRBJ2-4, with 8 positions matching TRBD2. The J segment lost 9 bases and the V segment lost 3 bases, leaving 4 bases of the junction unmatched. From germline, CDR1 is GTSNPN and CDR2 SVGIG (reference sequence). The CDR3 is 12 residues long. This chain's CDR3 is CAWRGLGGIQYF. The CDR3 DNA sequence: TGTGCCTGGAGGGGACTAGGGGGCATTCAGTACTTC.

This clone was seen a few times. The rearrangement links TRBV12-5 to TRBJ1-1, with no clear D. Germline CDR1 and CDR2: LGHNT and FRNRAP. V was clipped by 7 bases and J by 10 bases, with 16 bases between them. The CDR3 is made up of 12 amino acids. CDR3 DNA sequence: TGTGCTAGTGCCCTCTTGGGCCGGGGAGCTTTCTTT. Its protein is CASALLGRGAFF. Combining the CDR3 with reference TRBV12-5 and TRBJ1-1 gives the whole variable domain DARVTQTPRHKVTEMGQEVTMRCQPILGHNTVFWYRQTMMQGLELLAYFRNRAPLDDSGMPKDRFSAEMPDATLATLKIQPSEPRDSAVYFCASALLGRGAFFGQGTRLTVV.

This clone was observed a handful of times. V is TRBV9 and J is TRBJ2-7, with D perhaps matching TRBD2 (6 bases). Germline CDR1 is SGDLS and CDR2 is YYNGEE. V was shortened by 4 bases and J by 2 bases, with 13 bases between the two germline ends. This CDR3 comprises 14 residues. The CDR3 here is CASSRGTDTYEQYF. The CDR3 nucleotides are TGTGCCAGCAGCCGCGGGACGGACACCTACGAGCAGTACTTC.

The rearrangement links TRBV5-1 to TRBJ2-1, with TRBD2 identical over 9 bases. J gave up 10 bases and V 7 bases, and 15 bases lay outside the gene matches. Germline assignment: CDR1 SGHRS and CDR2 YFSETQ. There are 15 residues in the CDR3. CDR3 region: CASVLAGGPEREQFF. The CDR3 region has the DNA TGCGCCAGCGTTTTGGCGGGAGGGCCGGAAAGGGAGCAGTTCTTC.

This clone turned up a few times. CDR3 amino acids: CASSPRAGSEQYV. The CDR3 nucleotides are TGTGCCAGCAGTCCCCGCGCAGGCTCCGAGCAGTACGTC. This chain joins TRBV2 and TRBJ2-7; D unclear. Germline V gene lookup returns CDR1 SNHLY and CDR2 FYNNEI. Trimming pared 5 bases from V and 6 bases from J, leaving 14 bases between. This CDR3 region has 13 residues.

V usage is TRBV10-3 and J usage is TRBJ2-3; no reliable D call. V was cut by 2 bases and J by 0 bases, with 9 bases left in between. Per the germline V gene, CDR1 is ENHRY and CDR2 is SYGVKD. The CDR3 is made up of 15 amino acids. CDR3 bases: TGTGCCATCAGTGAGAGGCAGACAAGCACAGATACGCAGTATTTT. This codes for CAISERQTSTDTQYF.

There are a few counts of this clone. The chain carries TRBV21-1 and TRBJ2-7; the D call TRBD2 from the table was never checked on the DNA. TRBV21-1 is termed a pseudogene. This CDR3 region has 16 residues. The chain's CDR3 is CASSKALSREGDEQYV. CDR3 coding DNA: TGTGCCAGCAGCAAAGCCCTATCGCGGGAGGGCGACGAGCAGTACGTC.

The gene calls are TRBV5-1 and TRBJ1-2; D remains unclear. CDR3 length: 14 residues. Germline values: CDR1 SGHRS, CDR2 YFSETQ. V dropped 0 bases and J dropped 2 bases, with 8 bases sitting between them. The CDR3 is CASSLVYSNYGYTF. The CDR3 coding sequence is TGCGCCAGCAGCTTGGTCTACTCGAACTATGGCTACACCTTC.

The chain couples TRBV2 to TRBJ2-3; 8 positions match TRBD1. Germline lookup yields CDR1 SNHLY and CDR2 FYNNEI. J was trimmed by 4 bases and V by 7 bases; bases with no gene match: 7. This CDR3 comprises 14 residues. CDR3 amino acids: CASTSQGAADTQYF. CDR3 bases: TGTGCCAGCACAAGCCAGGGGGCTGCAGATACGCAGTATTTT. Full variable domain (remainder filled in from reference TRBV2 and TRBJ2-3): EPEVTQTPSHQVTQMGQEVILRCVPISNHLYFYWYRQILGQKVEFLVSFYNNEISEKSEIFDDQFSVERPDGSNFTLKIRSTKLEDSAMYFCASTSQGAADTQYFGPGTRLTVL.

This clone has only a few counts. The chain links TRBV4-1 to TRBJ2-2, with D perhaps matching TRBD2 (6 bases). Germline-derived CDR1 and CDR2 are MGHRA and YSYEKL. The V end lost 4 bases, the J end lost 4 bases, and 10 bases lay between the germline ends. This CDR3 has 14 amino acids. The CDR3 here is CASSLEGTTGELFF. DNA of the CDR3: TGCGCCAGCAGCCTGGAGGGTACCACCGGGGAGCTGTTTTTT.

This rearrangement joins TRBV6-5 to TRBJ2-5; a possible D gene is TRBD2 (6 bases). Trimming took 7 bases from V and 3 from J, leaving 18 bases between them. The CDR3 is 15 amino acids. Germline CDR1 reads MNHEY; CDR2 reads SVGAGI. This CDR3 reads CASNPSGVWEETQYF. The CDR3 coding sequence is TGTGCCAGCAATCCTTCGGGGGTCTGGGAAGAGACCCAGTACTTC.

This clone was counted between two and nine times. The V and J genes are TRBV7-2 and TRBJ2-1; 13 nucleotides align to TRBD2. Germline V gene sequence: CDR1 SGHTA, CDR2 FQGNSA. With V trimmed by 5 bases and J by 7 bases, 5 bases remained unmatched. This CDR3 has 15 residues. The CDR3 nucleotides read TGTGCCAGCAGCCCAGGACTAGCGGGAGTTAATGAGCAGTTCTTC. It specifies CASSPGLAGVNEQFF.

This clone was counted many times. An end of the junction differs from the germline gene, which may be a read error. The chain employs TRBV28 and TRBJ2-4; weak D call: TRBD1 (6 bases). This CDR3 has 11 residues. Germline CDR1 and CDR2: MDHEN and SYDVKM. CDR3 nucleotides: TGTGCCAGCAGTCAGGGGACGTCTTCGGGCTTC. Translating gives CASSQGTSSGF.

This clone was recorded many times. The chain uses TRBV29-1 and TRBJ2-5; no clear D gene. Trimming left V 7 bases short and J 5 bases short, with 17 bases between. The CDR3 contains 13 residues. Germline V lookup: CDR1 SQVTM, CDR2 ANQGSEA. DNA of the CDR3: TGCAGCGCCAAAGCCAGACTCTTGGAGACCCAGTACTTC. Its translation: CSAKARLLETQYF.

Written as DNA, the CDR3 is TGTGCCAGCAGTAACACTAGGCACACCGGGGAGCTGTTTTTT. It translates to CASSNTRHTGELFF. The chain has TRBV27 and TRBJ2-2; D may be TRBD2 (5 bases). The germline V gene has CDR1 MNHEY and CDR2 SMNVEV (reference sequence). This CDR3 spans 14 amino acids. V was cut by 5 bases and J by 3 bases, with 10 bases left in between.

V is TRBV10-3 and J is TRBJ2-1, with 9 bases that match TRBD2. Germline CDR1 reads ENHRY; CDR2 reads SYGVKD. Trimming removed 4 bases from V and 10 bases from J; junction bases left unmatched: 23. The CDR3 is 19 amino acids. The CDR3 bases are TGTGCCATCAGTGGGCCACGGGTAGCGGGAGTGAACGTCGTTCAAGAGCAGTTCTTC. This sequence encodes CAISGPRVAGVNVVQEQFF.

Only a few counts were recorded for this clone. V is TRBV18 and J is TRBJ2-2; D not resolved. V gave up 1 base and J gave up 1 base, with 10 bases separating them. In germline, CDR1 is KGHSH, CDR2 LQKENI. The CDR3 totals 16 residues. The CDR3 region is CASSPQSRQNTGELFF. The DNA for the CDR3 is TGTGCCAGCTCACCACAATCTCGACAGAACACCGGGGAGCTGTTTTTT.

The J gene is TRBJ2-3, the V gene TRBV7-2; the match to TRBD2 covers 10 bases. Looked up from germline, CDR1 is SGHTA and CDR2 is FQGNSA. V lost 4 bases to trimming and J lost 6 bases; unmatched junction nucleotides: 4. The CDR3 is 14 amino acids. The CDR3 sequence: CASSSGLALDTQYF. As DNA, the CDR3 is TGTGCCAGCAGCTCGGGACTAGCGCTGGATACGCAGTATTTT.

This chain links TRBV29-1 with TRBJ1-1, with 8 bases matching TRBD1. The CDR3 totals 13 residues. CDR1 and CDR2 from the germline V gene are SQVTM and ANQGSEA. The V gene end was trimmed by 7 bases and the J gene end by 0 bases; junction bases not matched to a gene: 4. This CDR3 reads CSADRAMNTEAFF. Written as DNA, the CDR3 is TGCAGCGCGGACAGGGCGATGAACACTGAAGCTTTCTTT.